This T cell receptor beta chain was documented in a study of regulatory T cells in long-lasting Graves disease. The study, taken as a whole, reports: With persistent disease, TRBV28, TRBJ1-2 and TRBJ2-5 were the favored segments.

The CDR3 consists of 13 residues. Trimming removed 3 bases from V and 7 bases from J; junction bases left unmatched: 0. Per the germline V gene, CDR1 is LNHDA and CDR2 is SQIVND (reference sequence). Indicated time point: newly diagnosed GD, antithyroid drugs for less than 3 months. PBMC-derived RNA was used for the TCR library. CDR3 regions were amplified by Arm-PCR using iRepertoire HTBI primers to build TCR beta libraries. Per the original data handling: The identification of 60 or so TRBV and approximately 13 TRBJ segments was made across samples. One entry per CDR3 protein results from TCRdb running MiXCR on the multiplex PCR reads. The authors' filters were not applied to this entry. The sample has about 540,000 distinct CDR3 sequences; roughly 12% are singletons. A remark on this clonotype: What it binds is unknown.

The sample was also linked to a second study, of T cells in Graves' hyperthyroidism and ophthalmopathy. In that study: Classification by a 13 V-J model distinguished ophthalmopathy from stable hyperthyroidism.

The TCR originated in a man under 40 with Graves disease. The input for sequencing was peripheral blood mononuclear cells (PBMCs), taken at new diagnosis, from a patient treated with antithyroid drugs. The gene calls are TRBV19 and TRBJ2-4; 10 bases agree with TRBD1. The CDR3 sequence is CASSMGQGNIQYF. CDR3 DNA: TGTGCCAGTAGTATGGGACAGGGGAACATTCAGTACTTC.